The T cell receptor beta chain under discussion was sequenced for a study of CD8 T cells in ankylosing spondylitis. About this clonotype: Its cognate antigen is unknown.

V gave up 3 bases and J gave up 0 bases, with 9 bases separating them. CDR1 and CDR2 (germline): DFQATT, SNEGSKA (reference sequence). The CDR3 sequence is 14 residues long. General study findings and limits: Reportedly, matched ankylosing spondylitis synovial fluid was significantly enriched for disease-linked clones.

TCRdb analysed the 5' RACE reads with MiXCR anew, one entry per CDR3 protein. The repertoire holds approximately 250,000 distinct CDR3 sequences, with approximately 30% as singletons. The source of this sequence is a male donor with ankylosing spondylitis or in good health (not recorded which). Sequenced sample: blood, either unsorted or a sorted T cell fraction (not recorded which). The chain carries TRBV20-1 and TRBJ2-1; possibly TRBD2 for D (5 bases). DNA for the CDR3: TGCAGTGCTAGCGCGGGCCGCTCCTACAATGAGCAGTTCTTC. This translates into CSASAGRSYNEQFF.